The rows below give T cell receptor beta chains drawn from one sample of a study of somatic mutations in cytotoxic T cells in rheumatoid arthritis. The method was immunoSEQ multiplex PCR; TCRdb's version includes in-frame clones alone and lacks a portion of them. The repertoire consists of tens of thousands of clones, with around 87% occurring once and the leading ten covering about 10%. Sequenced material: CD8+ T cells sorted from blood. The receptors stem from an adult with rheumatoid arthritis. The conserved cysteine and the conserved F or W are not part of the CDR3 here. Clone size is stated in some rows and not others, as once, few, many or a class when expanded.

V: TRBV30; size: NA; length: 13; J: TRBJ2-2; CDR3: AWSTGTGYTGELF
V: TRBV19; size: NA; length: 12; J: TRBJ1-2; CDR3: ASSKESPNYGYT
V: TRBV19; size: NA; length: 9; J: TRBJ1-5; CDR3: ASSGGQPQH
V: TRBV7-9; size: NA; length: 12; J: TRBJ1-5; CDR3: ASSWTGSNQPQH
V: TRBV19; size: NA; length: 15; J: TRBJ1-2; CDR3: AAVGVGLHRVNYGYT
V: TRBV30; size: NA; length: 12; J: TRBJ1-5; CDR3: AFDMGVSNQPQH
V: TRBV4-1; size: NA; length: 14; J: TRBJ2-7; CDR3: ASSQEGTDYSYEQY
V: TRBV7-9; size: NA; length: 12; J: TRBJ2-3; CDR3: ASSRDRGTDTQY
V: TRBV4-1; size: NA; length: 14; J: TRBJ1-5; CDR3: ASSQGTGYSNQPQH
V: TRBV29-1; size: NA; length: 11; J: TRBJ2-2; CDR3: SVGGDNTGELF
V: TRBV4-1; size: NA; length: 13; J: TRBJ2-7; CDR3: ASSQTSGPAHEQY
V: TRBV4-3; size: NA; length: 14; J: TRBJ1-2; CDR3: ASSPNHQAFNYGYT
V: TRBV11-3; size: NA; length: 14; J: TRBJ2-7; CDR3: ASSPEERWEGYEQY
V: TRBV7-2; size: NA; length: 12; J: TRBJ2-1; CDR3: ASSLRLPNNEQF
V: TRBV7-2; size: once; length: 11; J: TRBJ1-5; CDR3: ASREHSNQPQH
V: TRBV7-6; size: NA; length: 12; J: TRBJ2-3; CDR3: ASSSLDSTDTQY
V: TRBV9; size: NA; length: 13; J: TRBJ2-5; CDR3: ASSGGTSGRETQY
V: TRBV15; size: NA; length: 12; J: TRBJ2-3; CDR3: ATSRDTRSDTQY
V: TRBV4-1; size: NA; length: 13; J: TRBJ2-3; CDR3: ASSQRDVETDTQY
V: TRBV27; size: NA; length: 13; J: TRBJ2-1; CDR3: ASSNGGVSYNEQF
V: TRBV6-5; size: NA; length: 14; J: TRBJ2-1; CDR3: ASSYSNAGGYNEQF
V: TRBV18; size: once; length: 9; J: TRBJ2-1; CDR3: ASSPGNEQF
V: TRBV6-1; size: NA; length: 12; J: TRBJ1-5; CDR3: ASSEGYSNQPQH
V: TRBV4-2; size: NA; length: 12; J: TRBJ2-6; CDR3: ASSGTSGANVLT
V: TRBV11-2; size: NA; length: 11; J: TRBJ2-1; CDR3: ASSGRPRDEQF
V: TRBV7-9; size: NA; length: 12; J: TRBJ1-5; CDR3: ASSLGQGNQPQH
V: TRBV19; size: NA; length: 14; J: TRBJ2-1; CDR3: ASSIALAGGYNEQF
V: TRBV4-1; size: once; length: 12; J: TRBJ2-5; CDR3: ASSQTWGQETQY
V: TRBV5-5; size: NA; length: 16; J: TRBJ1-4; CDR3: ASSSELSDRGIFEKLF
V: TRBV7-6; size: NA; length: 12; J: TRBJ2-1; CDR3: ASSKLAGDNEQF
V: TRBV7-9; size: NA; length: 11; J: TRBJ2-7; CDR3: ASSPWGTYEQY